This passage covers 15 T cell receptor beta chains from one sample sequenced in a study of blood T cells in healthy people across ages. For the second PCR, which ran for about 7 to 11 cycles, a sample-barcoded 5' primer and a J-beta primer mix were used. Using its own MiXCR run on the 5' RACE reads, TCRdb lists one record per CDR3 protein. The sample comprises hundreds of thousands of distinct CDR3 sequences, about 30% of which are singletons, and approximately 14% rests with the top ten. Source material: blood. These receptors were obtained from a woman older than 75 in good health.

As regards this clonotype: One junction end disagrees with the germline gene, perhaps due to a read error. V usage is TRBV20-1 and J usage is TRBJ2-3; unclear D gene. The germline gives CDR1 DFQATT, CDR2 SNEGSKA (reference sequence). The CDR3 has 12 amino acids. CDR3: CSAILGTDTQDF. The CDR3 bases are TGCAGTGCTATTTTAGGCACAGATACGCAGGATTTT.

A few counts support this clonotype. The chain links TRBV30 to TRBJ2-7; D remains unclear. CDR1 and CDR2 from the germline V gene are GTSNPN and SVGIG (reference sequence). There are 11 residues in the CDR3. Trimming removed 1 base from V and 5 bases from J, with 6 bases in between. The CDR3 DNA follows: TGTGCCTGGAGTGGGCGGAACGAGCAGTACTTC. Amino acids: CAWSGRNEQYF.

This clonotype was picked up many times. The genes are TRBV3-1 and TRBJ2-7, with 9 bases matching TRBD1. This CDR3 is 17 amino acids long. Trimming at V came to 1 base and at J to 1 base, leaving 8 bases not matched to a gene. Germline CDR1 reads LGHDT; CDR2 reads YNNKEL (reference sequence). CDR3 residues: CASSQGPGQGSSYEQYF. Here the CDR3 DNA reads TGTGCCAGCAGCCAAGGGCCTGGACAGGGGTCGTCCTACGAGCAGTACTTC.

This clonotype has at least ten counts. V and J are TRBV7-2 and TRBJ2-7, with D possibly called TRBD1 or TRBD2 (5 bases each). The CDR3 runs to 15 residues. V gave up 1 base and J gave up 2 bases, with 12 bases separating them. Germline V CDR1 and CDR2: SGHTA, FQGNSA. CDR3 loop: CASSLVGDITYEQYF. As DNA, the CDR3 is TGTGCCAGCAGCTTAGTGGGGGATATTACCTACGAGCAGTACTTC.

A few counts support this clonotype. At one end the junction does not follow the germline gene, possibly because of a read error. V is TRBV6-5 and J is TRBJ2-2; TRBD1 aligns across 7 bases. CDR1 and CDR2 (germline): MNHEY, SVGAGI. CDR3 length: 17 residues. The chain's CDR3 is CASTYRLTGANTGELFF. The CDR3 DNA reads TGTGCCAGCACTTACCGATTAACAGGGGCGAACACCGGGGAGCTGTTTTTT.

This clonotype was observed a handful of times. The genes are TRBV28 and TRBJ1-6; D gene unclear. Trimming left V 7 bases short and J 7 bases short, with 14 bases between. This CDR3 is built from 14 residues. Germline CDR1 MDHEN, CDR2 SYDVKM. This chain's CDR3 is CASKPRVRNSPLHF. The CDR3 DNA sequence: TGTGCCAGCAAACCTCGGGTCCGGAATTCACCCCTCCACTTT.

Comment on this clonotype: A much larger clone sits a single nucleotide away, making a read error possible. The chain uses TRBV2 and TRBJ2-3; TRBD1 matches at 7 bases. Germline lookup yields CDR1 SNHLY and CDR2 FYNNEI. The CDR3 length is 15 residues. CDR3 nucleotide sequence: TGTGCCAGCAGTGAAGTCAGGGGGAAATCAGATACGCAGGATTTT. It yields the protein CASSEVRGKSDTQDF.

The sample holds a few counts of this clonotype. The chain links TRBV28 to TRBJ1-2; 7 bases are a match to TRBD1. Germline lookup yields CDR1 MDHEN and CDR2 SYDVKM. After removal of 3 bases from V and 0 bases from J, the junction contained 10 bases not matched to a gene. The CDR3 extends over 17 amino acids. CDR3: CASSFAGQSLANYGYTF. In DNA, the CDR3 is TGTGCCAGCAGTTTCGCGGGACAGAGTCTAGCTAACTATGGCTACACCTTC.

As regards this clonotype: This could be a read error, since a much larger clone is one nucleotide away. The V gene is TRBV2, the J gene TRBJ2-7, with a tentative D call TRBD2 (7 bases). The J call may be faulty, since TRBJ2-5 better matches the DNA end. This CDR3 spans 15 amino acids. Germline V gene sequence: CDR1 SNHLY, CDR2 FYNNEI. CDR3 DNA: TGTGTCAGCAATGAAGGGGGGGGGCCGGTAGAGACCCAGTACTTC. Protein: CVSNEGGGPVETQYF.

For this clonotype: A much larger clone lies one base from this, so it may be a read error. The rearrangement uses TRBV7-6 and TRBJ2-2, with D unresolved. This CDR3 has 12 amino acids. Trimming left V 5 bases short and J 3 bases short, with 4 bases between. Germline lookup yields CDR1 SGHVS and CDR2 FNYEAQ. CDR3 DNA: TGTGCCAGCAGCATATACACCGGGGAGCTGTTTTTT. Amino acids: CASSIYTGELFF.

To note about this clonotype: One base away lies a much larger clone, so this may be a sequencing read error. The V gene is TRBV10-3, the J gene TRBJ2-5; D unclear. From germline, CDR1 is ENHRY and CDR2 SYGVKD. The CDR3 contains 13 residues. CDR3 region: CTISLRLAETQYF. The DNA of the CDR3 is TGTACCATCAGCCTTAGGCTGGCTGAGACCCAGTACTTC.

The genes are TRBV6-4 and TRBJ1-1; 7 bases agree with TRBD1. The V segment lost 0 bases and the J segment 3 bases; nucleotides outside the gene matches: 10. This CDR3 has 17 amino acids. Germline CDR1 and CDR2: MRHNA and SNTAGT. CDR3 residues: CASSDSLEAGGYTEAFF. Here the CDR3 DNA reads TGTGCCAGCAGTGACTCTCTCGAGGCAGGGGGGTACACTGAAGCTTTCTTT.

This chain's CDR3 is CSARDSIGNVLTF. In DNA form, the CDR3 reads TGCAGTGCTAGGGACAGTATTGGCAACGTCCTGACTTTC. The chain is built from TRBV20-1 and TRBJ2-6; D may be TRBD1 (6 bases). The germline V and J ends were trimmed by 3 bases and 9 bases, with 12 bases remaining between them. CDR1 and CDR2 from the germline V gene are DFQATT and SNEGSKA (reference sequence). The CDR3 contains 13 residues.

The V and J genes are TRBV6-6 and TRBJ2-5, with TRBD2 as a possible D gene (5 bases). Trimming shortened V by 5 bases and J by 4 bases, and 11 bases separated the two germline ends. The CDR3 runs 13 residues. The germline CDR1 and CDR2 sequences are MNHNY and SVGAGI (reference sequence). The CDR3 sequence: CASSAPGTETQYF. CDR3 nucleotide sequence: TGTGCCAGCAGTGCCCCGGGAACAGAGACCCAGTACTTC.

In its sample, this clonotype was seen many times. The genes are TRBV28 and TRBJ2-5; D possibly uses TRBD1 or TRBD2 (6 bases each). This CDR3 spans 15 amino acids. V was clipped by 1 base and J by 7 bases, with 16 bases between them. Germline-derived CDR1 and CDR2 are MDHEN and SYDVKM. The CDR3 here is CASSLSTTGGGTQYF. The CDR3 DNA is TGTGCCAGCAGTTTATCGACGACAGGAGGGGGGACCCAGTACTTC.